This T cell receptor (beta chain) comes out of a study of blood T cell repertoires in COVID-19 (dated by TCRdb to 2020 to 2021). Concerning the study at large: The collaborator samples originated in the United States, Italy and Spain and spanned the acute and convalescent phases of COVID-19. A de-identified subject ID, COVID-19 status, age in years and sex were almost always included in the sample metadata. The dataset comprised deeply sampled blood TCRbeta repertoires from subjects exposed to, actively infected with, or recovered from COVID-19. The prospective study material was composed of cDNA or gDNA derived from T cells, B-cell-depleted T cells, or PBMCs. Where HLA class I and class II types were available, the types were taken from metadata supplied by the sample provider, not from assay-based typing. The samples were drawn from two sources: the first 160 participants of the ongoing ImmuneRACE study, and 1,254 subjects contributed by 6 global collaborators. The repertoires were made available in a free public database intended to serve as a resource for research on the immune response to SARS-CoV-2. Overall study results and their limits: The quantity of clinical and demographic metadata differed by source and by participant and was supplied without curation.

Including cysteine and phenylalanine, the CDR3 has 18 amino acids. Only CDR3 DNA is held: 54 bases, read in frame from base 1. Trimmed from V: 5 bases; trimmed from J: 4 bases; junction bases lacking a gene match: 13. CDR1 and CDR2 are drawn from the germline V gene: SGHTA, FQGTGA. TCRbeta CDR3 regions were amplified from genomic DNA by means of the immunoSEQ Assay, a bias-controlled multiplex PCR. The authors' analysis ran thus. The number of nucleated cells in each sample was estimated from the amplification of reference gene primers within the assay. To quantify the absolute abundance of each unique TCRbeta CDR3 rearrangement, sequence reads were collapsed and filtered. Productive Simpson clonality was computed per sample as the square root of Simpson's diversity index over productive rearrangements. Drawn from immuneACCESS, this table holds only the in-frame rearrangements with V and J called that TCRdb kept. Clones are partly lost; checked studies trace under half to an unresolved V gene and leave the rest unexplained. D and trimming come from the DNA, and the V and J calls and clone size come from that table. Counted in this sample were approximately 210,000 clones; 65% to 90% of them appeared once. The ten largest account for around 9.3% of the sample.

Participants in the prospective study were aged roughly 18 to 89 years, lived in approximately 26 United States geographic areas, and enrolled through a virtual design. Cohort assignment in the prospective study relied on participant-reported clinical history from a screening survey and a study questionnaire. In the prospective study, mobile phlebotomists collected whole blood, serum and a nasopharyngeal or oropharyngeal swab from each participant. Additional blood draws and questionnaires over an approximately 2-month period could optionally be provided by prospective study participants. Blood samples from the prospective study were shipped frozen or at room temperature prior to DNA extraction. Turning to this clone: Its recognized antigen is unknown. The input lacks base qualities; no much larger clone sits a single base away.

The V and J segments used are TRBV7-3 and TRBJ2-6; 8 of the junction bases match TRBD1. The sample consisted of PBMCs or T cells enriched from blood (not recorded which). The receptor comes from a woman between 50 and 59 years old with acute COVID-19. The nucleotide sequence is TGTGCCAGCAGCCCCACAGGGGGACTCTTTACCGGGGCCAACGTCCTGACTTTC. Protein translation: CASSPTGGLFTGANVLTF.